This T cell receptor (beta chain) comes out of a study of Graves' ophthalmopathy and Graves' hyperthyroidism. Notes on the study in general: Clonotypes were expanded in thyroid at above 0.001 frequency, and most also appeared in blood.

This clonotype was counted many times. Its antigen is still unknown. V was clipped by 4 bases and J by 1 base, with 7 bases between them. CDR3 size: 13 residues. The germline CDR1 and CDR2 sequences are MDHEN and SYDVKM. RNA served as the template for amplifying TCR beta CDR3 regions. RT-PCR in the first round used HTBI primers; a second-round multiplex PCR followed. TCRdb reanalysed the multiplex PCR reads using MiXCR and keeps one entry per CDR3 protein. In the table there are approximately 160,000 distinct CDR3 sequences, roughly two fifths of which are singletons. Sequences were obtained from peripheral blood. The rearrangement uses TRBV28 and TRBJ1-1; D call uncertain. This clonotype was obtained from a young man with Graves' ophthalmopathy. The CDR3 loop reads CASSSPPNTEAFF. The DNA of the CDR3 is TGTGCCAGCAGTTCCCCACCGAACACTGAAGCTTTCTTT. Complete variable domain (other parts from reference TRBV28 and TRBJ1-1): DVKVTQSSRYLVKRTGEKVFLECVQDMDHENMFWYRQDPGLGLRLIYFSYDVKMKEKGDIPEGYSVSREKKERFSLILESASTNQTSMYLCASSSPPNTEAFFGQGTRLTVV.